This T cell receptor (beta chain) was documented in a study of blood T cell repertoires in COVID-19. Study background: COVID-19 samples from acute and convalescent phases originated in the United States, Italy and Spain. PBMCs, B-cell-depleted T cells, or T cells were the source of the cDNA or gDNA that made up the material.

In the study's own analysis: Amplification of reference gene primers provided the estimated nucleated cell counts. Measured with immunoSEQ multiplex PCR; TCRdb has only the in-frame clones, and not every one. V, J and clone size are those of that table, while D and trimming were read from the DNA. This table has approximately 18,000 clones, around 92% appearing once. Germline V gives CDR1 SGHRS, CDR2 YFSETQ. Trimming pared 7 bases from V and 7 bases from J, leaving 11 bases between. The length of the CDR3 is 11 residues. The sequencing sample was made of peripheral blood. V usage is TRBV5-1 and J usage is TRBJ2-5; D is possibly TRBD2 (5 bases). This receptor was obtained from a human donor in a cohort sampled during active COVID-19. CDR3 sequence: CASLGGGTQYF. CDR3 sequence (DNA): TGCGCCAGCCTAGGCGGAGGGACCCAGTACTTC.